These 23 T cell receptor beta chains came from one sample sequenced in a study of cytomegalovirus exposure and HLA in healthy donors. The assay was immunoSEQ multiplex PCR, and TCRdb's table has in-frame clones only and misses some. The sample records some 180,000 clones, roughly 86% being singletons. The sequencing input was PBMCs. The receptor set was obtained from a man aged 30 to 39 in good health and CMV-seropositive.

V is TRBV25-1 and J is TRBJ2-1, with 11 bases matching TRBD1. The CDR3 has 16 amino acids. Looked up from germline, CDR1 is MGHDK and CDR2 is SYGVNS. The junction had 11 bases not matched to a gene; V was cut back by 5 bases and J by 8 bases. The CDR3 sequence is CASSLPGTGGSHEQFF. Here the CDR3 DNA reads TGTGCCAGCAGTCTTCCCGGGACAGGGGGGTCTCATGAGCAGTTCTTC.

The rearrangement links TRBV9 to TRBJ2-2; TRBD1 matches at 8 bases. The CDR3 length is 16 residues. Trimming took 3 bases from V and 4 from J; bases not matched to a gene: 8. Germline assignment: CDR1 SGDLS and CDR2 YYNGEE. CDR3 DNA: TGTGCCAGCAGCGCCGGGACAGGTGGAACCACCGGGGAGCTGTTTTTT. It specifies CASSAGTGGTTGELFF. Full variable domain (outside the CDR3, taken from reference TRBV9 and TRBJ2-2): DSGVTQTPKHLITATGQRVTLRCSPRSGDLSVYWYQQSLDQGLQFLIQYYNGEERAKGNILERFSAQQFPDLHSELNLSSLELGDSALYFCASSAGTGGTTGELFFGEGSRLTVL.

This clone was seen a few times. V usage is TRBV29-1 and J usage is TRBJ2-1, with D possibly being TRBD1 (5 bases). The ends were cut back, 8 bases at V and 7 bases at J, with 24 bases in the middle. The CDR3 covers 15 residues. Germline-derived CDR1 and CDR2 are SQVTM and ANQGSEA. This CDR3 reads CSSELSPLPGNEQFF. In nucleotides, the CDR3 is TGCAGCTCGGAGCTCTCCCCTCTTCCAGGGAATGAGCAGTTCTTC.

The gene calls are TRBV7-3 and TRBJ1-2, with D perhaps TRBD1 (6 bases). Germline CDR1 SGHTA, CDR2 FQGTGA. The V end lost 5 bases, the J end lost 8 bases, and 15 bases lay between the germline ends. The length of the CDR3 is 13 residues. The CDR3 DNA follows: TGTGCCAGCAGCCGAAATGCAGGGGACGGCTACACCTTC. It specifies CASSRNAGDGYTF.

V usage is TRBV19 and J usage is TRBJ2-7; 8 bases line up with TRBD1. The V gene end was trimmed by 5 bases and the J gene end by 3 bases; junction bases not matched to a gene: 3. CDR1 and CDR2 (germline): LNHDA, SQIVND (reference sequence). The CDR3 has 13 residues. The CDR3 nucleotides are TGTGCCAGTAGTCCCACAGGGGGCTACGAGCAGTACTTC. It encodes CASSPTGGYEQYF.

V and J are TRBV6-1 and TRBJ2-7; 8 bases align to TRBD1. Per germline, CDR1 MNHNS and CDR2 SASEGT. V lost 8 bases and J lost 3; bases outside the gene matches: 3. This CDR3 is built from 12 residues. CDR3: CASRDRSYEQYF. The CDR3 coding sequence is TGTGCCAGCCGGGACAGGAGCTACGAGCAGTACTTC.

This clone has only a few counts. The chain carries TRBV6-6 and TRBJ2-7; no clear D gene. CDR3 length: 14 residues. V lost 0 bases, J lost 8 bases, and 14 bases lay in between. Germline CDR1 is MNHNY and CDR2 is SVGAGI (reference sequence). CDR3 residues: CASSYSSDAMKQYF. The CDR3 DNA follows: TGTGCCAGCAGTTACTCCTCCGACGCTATGAAGCAGTACTTC.

The rearrangement joins TRBV5-4 to TRBJ2-1; 8 positions agree with TRBD1. With V trimmed by 10 bases and J by 7 bases, 4 bases remained unmatched. This CDR3 is 11 amino acids long. Looked up from germline, CDR1 is SGHNT and CDR2 is YYREEE (reference sequence). DNA of the CDR3: TGTGCCTCCCAGGGGGCGAATGAGCAGTTCTTC. The encoded protein is CASQGANEQFF.

V usage is TRBV7-9 and J usage is TRBJ2-2; 9 bases match TRBD1. The germline CDR1 and CDR2 sequences are SEHNR and FQNEAQ (reference sequence). There are 16 residues in the CDR3. V lost 1 base, J lost 6 bases, and 6 bases stayed unmatched. CDR3 loop: CASSLGPTGGAGELFF. DNA for the CDR3: TGTGCCAGCAGCTTAGGACCTACAGGGGGCGCCGGGGAGCTGTTTTTT.

The count of this clone is one. CDR3 region: CASSGTEQIRGHGYTF. The CDR3 DNA follows: TGTGCCAGCAGTGGGACAGAACAAATACGCGGACATGGCTACACCTTC. The gene calls are TRBV6-1 and TRBJ1-2; weak D call: TRBD1 (6 bases). The germline V and J ends were trimmed by 4 bases and 6 bases, with 21 bases remaining between them. CDR1 is MNHNS, CDR2 SASEGT, per germline. The CDR3 runs 16 residues.

The count of this clone is one. The J gene is TRBJ2-7, the V gene TRBV5-1, with D perhaps TRBD1 (5 bases). Germline CDR1 and CDR2: SGHRS and YFSETQ. V lost 1 base and J lost 2, with 7 bases in between. This CDR3 is 13 amino acids long. The CDR3 DNA reads TGCGCCAGCAGCTTGACAGGTCCCTACGAGCAGTACTTC. It codes for CASSLTGPYEQYF.

This clone was found a few times. This chain links TRBV10-3 with TRBJ2-7, with 8 bases lining up with TRBD2. The CDR3 covers 15 residues. The V and J ends lost 0 bases and 3 bases, in that order; junction bases with no gene match: 4. Per the germline V gene, CDR1 is ENHRY and CDR2 is SYGVKD. CDR3 in DNA: TGTGCCATCAGTGAGTCAAGCGGGAGTCGCTACGAGCAGTACTTC. This sequence encodes CAISESSGSRYEQYF.

This chain links TRBV18 with TRBJ2-7, with D perhaps being TRBD1 or TRBD2 (5 bases each). The CDR3 is 13 amino acids. Between the trimmed V and J ends, which lost 5 bases and 6 bases, there was a span of 14 bases. Per the germline V gene, CDR1 is KGHSH and CDR2 is LQKENI. CDR3 bases: TGTGCCAGCTCAACCGGGACGCGCGGCGAGCAGTACTTC. It translates to CASSTGTRGEQYF.

The chain carries TRBV7-2 and TRBJ1-2; TRBD1 agrees at 9 bases. Germline CDR1 and CDR2: SGHTA and FQGNSA. The CDR3 sequence is 16 residues long. V shed 2 bases, J shed 1 base, and the junction held 5 bases outside the gene matches. CDR3 nucleotides: TGTGCCAGCAGCTTATACGGGACAGGGCTTAACTATGGCTACACCTTC. Amino acids: CASSLYGTGLNYGYTF.

The rearrangement links TRBV4-1 to TRBJ1-2; 10 nucleotides agree with TRBD1. The junction had 11 bases not matched to a gene; V was cut back by 3 bases and J by 10 bases. The CDR3 loop spans 15 amino acids. Germline CDR1 MGHRA, CDR2 YSYEKL. CDR3 residues: CASSQPPGQGTVYTF. As DNA, the CDR3 is TGCGCCAGCAGCCAGCCACCGGGACAGGGGACGGTCTACACCTTC.

The chain is built from TRBV5-6 and TRBJ1-3; tentatively, D is TRBD1 (5 bases). Trimming took off 2 bases at V and 0 bases at J, with 15 bases between the two ends. The CDR3 is 17 residues long. Germline V gene data show CDR1 as SGHDT and CDR2 as YYEEEE. The CDR3 nucleotides are TGTGCCAGCAGCTTAATAGCTGGGGGGAGCTCTGGAAACACCATATATTTT. It encodes CASSLIAGGSSGNTIYF. Using reference TRBV5-6 and TRBJ1-3 for the parts outside the CDR3, the full variable domain is DAGVTQSPTHLIKTRGQQVTLRCSPKSGHDTVSWYQQALGQGPQFIFQYYEEEERQRGNFPDRFSGHQFPNYSSELNVNALLLGDSALYLCASSLIAGGSSGNTIYFGEGSWLTVV.

J is TRBJ2-4 and V is TRBV7-9, with D perhaps matching TRBD2 (5 bases). Trimming left V 5 bases short and J 9 bases short, with 17 bases between. The V gene's germline CDR1 is SEHNR and CDR2 FQNEAQ (reference sequence). The CDR3 sequence is 14 residues long. The CDR3 loop is CASSGRWGEGIQYF. The CDR3 coding sequence is TGTGCCAGCAGCGGCCGTTGGGGAGAGGGCATTCAGTACTTC.

This chain joins TRBV7-5 and TRBJ2-7; the D segment call TRBD2 is taken from the table without a DNA check. TRBV7-5 is a documented pseudogene. The CDR3 runs to 13 residues. The chain's CDR3 is CARSARDFYEQYF. In nucleotides, the CDR3 is TGTGCCAGAAGCGCCCGGGACTTCTACGAGCAGTACTTC.

J is TRBJ2-3 and V is TRBV19; tentatively, D is TRBD1 or TRBD2 (5 bases each). Trimming stripped 5 bases from V and 0 bases from J, with 12 bases between. CDR1 is LNHDA, CDR2 SQIVND, per germline (reference sequence). The CDR3 has 15 residues. The CDR3 loop reads CASSPRDLSTDTQYF. The CDR3 nucleotides are TGTGCCAGTAGTCCCAGGGACCTGAGCACAGATACGCAGTATTTT.

A single count supports this clone. V and J are TRBV4-1 and TRBJ1-2; D gene uncertain. The CDR3 has 16 amino acids. V lost 4 bases to trimming and J lost 2 bases, with 17 bases between them. Germline CDR1 MGHRA, CDR2 YSYEKL. CDR3 sequence reads: CASSLFPVGSNYGYTF. CDR3 coding DNA: TGCGCCAGCAGCCTCTTCCCCGTTGGCAGCAACTATGGCTACACCTTC.

V and J are TRBV2 and TRBJ1-4; D unclear. The CDR3 has 14 residues. V lost 3 bases and J 7 bases, leaving 12 bases between the germline ends. In germline, CDR1 is SNHLY, CDR2 FYNNEI. The CDR3 coding sequence is TGTGCCAGCAGTGATTGGGCTCCGGCTGAAAAACTGTTTTTT. It yields the protein CASSDWAPAEKLFF.

The CDR3: CASSLAVNSYEQYF. As DNA, the CDR3 is TGCGCCAGCAGCTTGGCAGTGAATTCATACGAGCAGTACTTC. V and J are TRBV5-1 and TRBJ2-7; no clear D gene. The V and J ends lost 0 bases and 4 bases respectively, with 11 bases between them. The V gene's germline CDR1 is SGHRS and CDR2 YFSETQ. The CDR3 runs 14 residues.

V is TRBV11-3 and J is TRBJ1-2; D unclear. Germline V lookup: CDR1 SGHNT, CDR2 YENEEA. The germline V and J ends were trimmed by 3 bases and 4 bases, with 9 bases remaining between them. This CDR3 is 13 amino acids long. The CDR3 DNA reads TGTGCCAGCAGCTTTGGGTCTAGCTATGGCTACACCTTC. It translates to CASSFGSSYGYTF. The full variable domain, rest sourced from reference TRBV11-3 and TRBJ1-2, is EAGVVQSPRYKIIEKKQPVAFWCNPISGHNTLYWYLQNLGQGPELLIRYENEEAVDDSQLPKDRFSAERLKGVDSTLKIQPAELGDSAVYLCASSFGSSYGYTFGSGTRLTVV.